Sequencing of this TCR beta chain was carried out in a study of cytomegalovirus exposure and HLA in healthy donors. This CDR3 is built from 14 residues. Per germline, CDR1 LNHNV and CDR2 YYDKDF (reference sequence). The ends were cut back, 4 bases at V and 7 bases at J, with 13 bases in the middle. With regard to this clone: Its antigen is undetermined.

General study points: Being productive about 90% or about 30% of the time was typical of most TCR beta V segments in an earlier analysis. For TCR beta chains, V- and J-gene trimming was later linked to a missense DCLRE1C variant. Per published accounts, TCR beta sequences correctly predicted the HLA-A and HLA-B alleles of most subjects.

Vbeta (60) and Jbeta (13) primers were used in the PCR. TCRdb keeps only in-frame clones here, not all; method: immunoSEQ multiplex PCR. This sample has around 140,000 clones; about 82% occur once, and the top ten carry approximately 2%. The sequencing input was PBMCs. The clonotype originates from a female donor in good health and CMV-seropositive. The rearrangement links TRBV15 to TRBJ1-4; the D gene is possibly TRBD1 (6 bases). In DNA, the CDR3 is TGTGCCACCAGCAACAGGGTCTTCGGTGAAAAACTGTTTTTT. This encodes CATSNRVFGEKLFF. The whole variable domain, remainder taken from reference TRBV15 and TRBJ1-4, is DAMVIQNPRYQVTQFGKPVTLSCSQTLNHNVMYWYQQKSSQAPKLLFHYYDKDFNNEADTPDNFQSRRPNTSFCFLDIRSPGLGDTAMYLCATSNRVFGEKLFFGSGTQLSVL.